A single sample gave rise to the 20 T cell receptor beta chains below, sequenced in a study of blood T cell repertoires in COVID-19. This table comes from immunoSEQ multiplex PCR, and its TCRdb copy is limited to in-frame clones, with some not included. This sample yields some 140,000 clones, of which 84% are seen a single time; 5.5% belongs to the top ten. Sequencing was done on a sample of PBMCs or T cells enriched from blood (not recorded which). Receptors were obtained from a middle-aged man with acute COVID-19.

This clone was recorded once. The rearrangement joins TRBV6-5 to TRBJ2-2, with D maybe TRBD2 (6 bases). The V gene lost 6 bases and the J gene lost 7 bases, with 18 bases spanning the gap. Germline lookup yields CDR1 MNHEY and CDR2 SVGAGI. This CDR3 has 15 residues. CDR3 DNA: TGTGCCAGCAGGCCCCCGGGACTCCCAGGCGGGGAGCTGTTTTTT. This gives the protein CASRPPGLPGGELFF.

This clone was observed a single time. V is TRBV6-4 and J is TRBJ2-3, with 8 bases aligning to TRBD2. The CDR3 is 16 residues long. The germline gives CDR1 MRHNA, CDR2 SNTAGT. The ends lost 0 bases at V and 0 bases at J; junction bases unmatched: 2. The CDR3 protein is CASSDSAGASTDTQYF. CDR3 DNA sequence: TGTGCCAGCAGTGACTCAGCGGGAGCTAGCACAGATACGCAGTATTTT.

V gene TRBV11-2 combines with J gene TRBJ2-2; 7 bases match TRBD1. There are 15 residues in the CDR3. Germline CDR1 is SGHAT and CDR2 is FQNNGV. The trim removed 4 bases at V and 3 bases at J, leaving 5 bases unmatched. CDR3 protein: CASSSTGSDTGELFF. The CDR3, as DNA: TGTGCCAGCAGCTCGACAGGGAGTGACACCGGGGAGCTGTTTTTT. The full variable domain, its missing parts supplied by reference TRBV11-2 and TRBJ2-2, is EAGVAQSPRYKIIEKRQSVAFWCNPISGHATLYWYQQILGQGPKLLIQFQNNGVVDDSQLPKDRFSAERLKGVDSTLKIQPAKLEDSAVYLCASSSTGSDTGELFFGEGSRLTVL.

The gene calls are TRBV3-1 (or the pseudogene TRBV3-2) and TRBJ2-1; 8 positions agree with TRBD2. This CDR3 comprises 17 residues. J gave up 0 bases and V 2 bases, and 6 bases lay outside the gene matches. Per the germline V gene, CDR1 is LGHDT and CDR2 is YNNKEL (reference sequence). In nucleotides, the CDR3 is TGTGCCAGCAGCCAACTAGCGGGCGTAAGCTCCTACAATGAGCAGTTCTTC. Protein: CASSQLAGVSSYNEQFF.

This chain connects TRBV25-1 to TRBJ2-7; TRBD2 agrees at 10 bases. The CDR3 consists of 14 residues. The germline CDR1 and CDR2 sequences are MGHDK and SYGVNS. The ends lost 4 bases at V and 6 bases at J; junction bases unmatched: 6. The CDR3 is CASSASGSGAEQYF. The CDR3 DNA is TGTGCCAGCAGTGCTAGCGGGAGTGGGGCCGAGCAGTACTTC.

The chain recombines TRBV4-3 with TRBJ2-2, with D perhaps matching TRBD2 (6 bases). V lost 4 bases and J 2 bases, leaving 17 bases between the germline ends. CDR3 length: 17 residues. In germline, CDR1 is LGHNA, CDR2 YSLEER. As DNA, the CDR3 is TGCGCCAGCAGCCCCTCCCCTGGGGGGATTAACACCGGGGAGCTGTTTTTT. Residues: CASSPSPGGINTGELFF.

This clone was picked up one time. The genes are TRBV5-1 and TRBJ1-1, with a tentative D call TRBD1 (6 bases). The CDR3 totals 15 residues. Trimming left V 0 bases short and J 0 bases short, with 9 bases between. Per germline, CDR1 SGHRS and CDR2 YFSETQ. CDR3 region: CASSLGDTVNTEAFF. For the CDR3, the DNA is TGCGCCAGCAGCTTGGGGGACACTGTGAACACTGAAGCTTTCTTT.

CDR3 in amino acids: CASSWVAFYNEQFF. Here the CDR3 DNA reads TGTGCCAGCAGTTGGGTAGCCTTCTACAATGAGCAGTTCTTC. This sequence joins TRBV28 and TRBJ2-1; D unclear. The V gene's germline CDR1 is MDHEN and CDR2 SYDVKM. Deletions cut 4 bases from V and 3 bases from J, with 10 bases between. CDR3 length: 14 amino acids.

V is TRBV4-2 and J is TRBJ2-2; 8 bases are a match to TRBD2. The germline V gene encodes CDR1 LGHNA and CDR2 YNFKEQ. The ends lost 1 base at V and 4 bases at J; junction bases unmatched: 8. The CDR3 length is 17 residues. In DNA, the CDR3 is TGTGCCAGCAGCCAAGTAACGGGGGGGGCCGCCACCGGGGAGCTGTTTTTT. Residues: CASSQVTGGAATGELFF.

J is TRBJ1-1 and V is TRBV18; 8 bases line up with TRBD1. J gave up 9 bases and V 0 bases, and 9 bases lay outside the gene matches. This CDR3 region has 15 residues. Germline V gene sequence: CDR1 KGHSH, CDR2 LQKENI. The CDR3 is CASSPPTTGGGKAFF. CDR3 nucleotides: TGTGCCAGCTCACCACCGACCACAGGGGGTGGGAAAGCTTTCTTT.

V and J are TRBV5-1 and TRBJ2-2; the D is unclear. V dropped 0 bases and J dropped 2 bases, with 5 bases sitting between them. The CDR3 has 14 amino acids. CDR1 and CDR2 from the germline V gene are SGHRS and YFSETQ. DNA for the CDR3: TGCGCCAGCAGCTTGGACAGAAACACCGGGGAGCTGTTTTTT. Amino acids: CASSLDRNTGELFF.

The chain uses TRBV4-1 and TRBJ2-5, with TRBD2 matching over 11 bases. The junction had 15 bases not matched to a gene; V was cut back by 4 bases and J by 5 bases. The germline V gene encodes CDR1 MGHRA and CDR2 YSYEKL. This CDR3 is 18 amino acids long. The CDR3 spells CASSLLGPSGRSAETQYF. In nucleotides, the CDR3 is TGCGCCAGCAGCCTTCTGGGTCCTAGCGGGAGGTCCGCGGAGACCCAGTACTTC.

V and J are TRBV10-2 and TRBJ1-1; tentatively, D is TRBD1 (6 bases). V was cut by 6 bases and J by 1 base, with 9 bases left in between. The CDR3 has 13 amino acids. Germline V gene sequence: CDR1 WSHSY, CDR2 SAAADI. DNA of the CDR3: TGCGCCAGCAGCCAAGGGGGGAACACTGAAGCTTTCTTT. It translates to CASSQGGNTEAFF.

CDR3 loop: CASSLVERENGGELFF. Here the CDR3 DNA reads TGTGCCAGCAGCTTAGTAGAGCGGGAGAACGGCGGGGAGCTGTTTTTT. The chain uses TRBV7-6 and TRBJ2-2, with 8 positions matching TRBD2. Trimming cost V 1 base and J 7 bases; bases outside gene matches: 8. The CDR3 is made up of 16 amino acids. Germline CDR1 SGHVS, CDR2 FNYEAQ.

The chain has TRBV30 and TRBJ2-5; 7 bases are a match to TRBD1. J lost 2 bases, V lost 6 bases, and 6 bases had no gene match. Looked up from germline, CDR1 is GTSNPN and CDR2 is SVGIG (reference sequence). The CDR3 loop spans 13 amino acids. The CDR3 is CACLGTEQETQYF. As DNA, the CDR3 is TGTGCCTGTCTCGGGACAGAGCAAGAGACCCAGTACTTC.

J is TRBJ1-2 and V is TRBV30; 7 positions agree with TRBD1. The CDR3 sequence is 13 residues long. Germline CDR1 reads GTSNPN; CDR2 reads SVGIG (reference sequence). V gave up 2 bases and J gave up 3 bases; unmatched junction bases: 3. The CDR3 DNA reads TGTGCCTGGAGTAAGGGGGCCGACTATGGCTACACCTTC. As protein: CAWSKGADYGYTF. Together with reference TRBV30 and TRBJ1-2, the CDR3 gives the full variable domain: SQTIHQWPATLVQPVGSPLSLECTVEGTSNPNLYWYRQAAGRGLQLLFYSVGIGQISSEVPQNLSASRPQDRQFILSSKKLLLSDSGFYLCAWSKGADYGYTFGSGTRLTVV.

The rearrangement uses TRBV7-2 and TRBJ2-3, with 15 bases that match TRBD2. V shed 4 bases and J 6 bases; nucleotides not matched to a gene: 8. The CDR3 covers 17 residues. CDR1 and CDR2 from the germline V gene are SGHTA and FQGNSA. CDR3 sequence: CASSSGLAGGRGDTQYF. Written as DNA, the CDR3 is TGTGCCAGCAGCTCGGGACTAGCGGGAGGTAGGGGTGATACGCAGTATTTT.

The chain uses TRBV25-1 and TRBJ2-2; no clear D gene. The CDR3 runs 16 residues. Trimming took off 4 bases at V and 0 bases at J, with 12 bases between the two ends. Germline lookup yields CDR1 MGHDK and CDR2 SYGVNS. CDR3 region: CASSGKEWANTGELFF. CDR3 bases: TGTGCCAGCAGTGGGAAGGAGTGGGCGAACACCGGGGAGCTGTTTTTT.

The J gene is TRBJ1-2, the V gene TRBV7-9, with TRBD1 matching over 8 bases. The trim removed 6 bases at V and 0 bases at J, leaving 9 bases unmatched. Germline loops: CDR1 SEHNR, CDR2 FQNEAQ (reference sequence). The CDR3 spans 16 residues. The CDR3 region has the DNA TGTGCCAGCAGACAGACAGGGGCCCCAGCTAACTATGGCTACACCTTC. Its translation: CASRQTGAPANYGYTF. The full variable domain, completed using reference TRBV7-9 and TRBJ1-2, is DTGVSQNPRHKITKRGQNVTFRCDPISEHNRLYWYRQTLGQGPEFLTYFQNEAQLEKSRLLSDRFSAERPKGSFSTLEIQRTEQGDSAMYLCASRQTGAPANYGYTFGSGTRLTVV.

DNA for the CDR3: TGTGCCAGCAGCTTAGCGCGCTTGGGACTAGCGGGGGCCAATGAGCAGTTCTTC. Translating gives CASSLARLGLAGANEQFF. V gene TRBV7-9 combines with J gene TRBJ2-1, with 14 bases lining up with TRBD2. CDR3 length equals 18 residues. Germline CDR1 SEHNR, CDR2 FQNEAQ (reference sequence). Trimming took 0 bases from V and 6 from J; bases not matched to a gene: 7.